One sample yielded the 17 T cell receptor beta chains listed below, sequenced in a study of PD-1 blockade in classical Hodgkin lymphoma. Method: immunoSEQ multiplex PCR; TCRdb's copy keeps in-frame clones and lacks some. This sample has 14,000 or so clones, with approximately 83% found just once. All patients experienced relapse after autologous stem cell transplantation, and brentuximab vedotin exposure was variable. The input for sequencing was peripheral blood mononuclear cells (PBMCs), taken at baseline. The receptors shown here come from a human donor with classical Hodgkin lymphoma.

The CDR3 coding sequence is TGTGCCAGCAGCTTAGGAGTTTTTGGCTACACCTTC. This encodes CASSLGVFGYTF. This chain links TRBV7-9 with TRBJ1-2; D is unclear. The germline V and J ends were trimmed by 1 base and 7 bases, with 7 bases remaining between them. The CDR3 consists of 12 residues. CDR1 and CDR2 from the germline V gene are SEHNR and FQNEAQ (reference sequence).

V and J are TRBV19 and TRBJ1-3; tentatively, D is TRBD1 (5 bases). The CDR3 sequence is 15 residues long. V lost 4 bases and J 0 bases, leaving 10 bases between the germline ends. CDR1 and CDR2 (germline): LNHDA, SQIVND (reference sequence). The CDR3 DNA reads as TGTGCCAGTAGTACAACAGGATTCTCTGGAAACACCATATATTTT. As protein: CASSTTGFSGNTIYF.

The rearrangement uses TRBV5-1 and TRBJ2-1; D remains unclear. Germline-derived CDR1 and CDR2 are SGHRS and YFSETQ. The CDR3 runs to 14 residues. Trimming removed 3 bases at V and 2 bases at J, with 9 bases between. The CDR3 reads CASSSVGAYNEQFF. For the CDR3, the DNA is TGCGCCAGCAGCTCAGTCGGAGCCTACAATGAGCAGTTCTTC. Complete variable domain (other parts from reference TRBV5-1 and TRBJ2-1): KAGVTQTPRYLIKTRGQQVTLSCSPISGHRSVSWYQQTPGQGLQFLFEYFSETQRNKGNFPGRFSGRQFSNSRSEMNVSTLELGDSALYLCASSSVGAYNEQFFGPGTRLTVL.

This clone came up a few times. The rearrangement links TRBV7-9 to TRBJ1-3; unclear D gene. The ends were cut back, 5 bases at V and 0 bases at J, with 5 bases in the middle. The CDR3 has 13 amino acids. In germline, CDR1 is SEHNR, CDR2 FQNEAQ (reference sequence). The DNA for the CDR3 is TGTGCCAGCAGCCCGAGCTCTGGAAACACCATATATTTT. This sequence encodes CASSPSSGNTIYF.

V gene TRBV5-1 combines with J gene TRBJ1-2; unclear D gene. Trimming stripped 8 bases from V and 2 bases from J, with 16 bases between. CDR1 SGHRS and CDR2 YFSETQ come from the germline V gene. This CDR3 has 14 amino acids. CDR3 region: CASRNSALNYGYTF. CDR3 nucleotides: TGCGCCAGTCGTAACTCCGCGCTAAACTATGGCTACACCTTC.

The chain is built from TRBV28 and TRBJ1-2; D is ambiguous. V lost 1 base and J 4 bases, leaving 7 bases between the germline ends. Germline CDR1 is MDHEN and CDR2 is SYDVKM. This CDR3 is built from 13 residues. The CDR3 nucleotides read TGTGCCAGCAGTTTATTGGCAGGCTATGGCTACACCTTC. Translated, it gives CASSLLAGYGYTF.

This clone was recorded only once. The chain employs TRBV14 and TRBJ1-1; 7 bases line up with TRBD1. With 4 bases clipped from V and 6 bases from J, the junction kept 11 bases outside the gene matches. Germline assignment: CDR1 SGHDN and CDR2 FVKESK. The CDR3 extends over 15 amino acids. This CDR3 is CASSPWTGRGPEAFF. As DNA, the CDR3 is TGTGCCAGCAGCCCGTGGACAGGCAGGGGACCTGAAGCTTTCTTT.

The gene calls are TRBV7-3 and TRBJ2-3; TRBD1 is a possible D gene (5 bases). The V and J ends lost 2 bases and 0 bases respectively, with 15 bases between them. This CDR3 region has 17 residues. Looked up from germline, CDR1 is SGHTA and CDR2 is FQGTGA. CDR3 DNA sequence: TGTGCCAGCAGCTTATACCCCCGGACAACTAGCACAGATACGCAGTATTTT. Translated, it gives CASSLYPRTTSTDTQYF. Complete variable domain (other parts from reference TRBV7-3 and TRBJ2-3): GAGVSQTPSNKVTEKGKYVELRCDPISGHTALYWYRQSLGQGPEFLIYFQGTGAADDSGLPNDRFFAVRPEGSVSTLKIQRTERGDSAVYLCASSLYPRTTSTDTQYFGPGTRLTVL.

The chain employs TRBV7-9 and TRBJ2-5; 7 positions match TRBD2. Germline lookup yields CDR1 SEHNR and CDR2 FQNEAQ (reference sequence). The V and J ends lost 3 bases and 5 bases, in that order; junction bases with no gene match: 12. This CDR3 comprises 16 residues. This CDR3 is CASSFLLLGGVETQYF. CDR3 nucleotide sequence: TGTGCCAGCAGCTTCCTCCTGCTGGGGGGGGTTGAGACCCAGTACTTC.

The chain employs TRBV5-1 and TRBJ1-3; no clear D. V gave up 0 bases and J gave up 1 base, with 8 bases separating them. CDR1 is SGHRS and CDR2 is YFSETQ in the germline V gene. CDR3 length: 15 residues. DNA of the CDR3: TGCGCCAGCAGCTTGGAGGCAGGATCTGGAAACACCATATATTTT. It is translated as CASSLEAGSGNTIYF.

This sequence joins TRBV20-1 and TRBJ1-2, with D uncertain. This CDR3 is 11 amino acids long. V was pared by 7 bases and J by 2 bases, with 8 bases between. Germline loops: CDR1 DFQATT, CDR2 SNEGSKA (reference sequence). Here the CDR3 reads CSGHSNYGYTF. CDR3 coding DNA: TGCAGTGGACACTCCAACTATGGCTACACCTTC.

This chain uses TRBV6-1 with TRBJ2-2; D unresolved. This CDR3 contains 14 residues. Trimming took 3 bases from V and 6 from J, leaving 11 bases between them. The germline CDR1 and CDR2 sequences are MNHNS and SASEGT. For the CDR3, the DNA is TGTGCCAGCAGTGAGAACTTTGGTCCCGGGGAGCTGTTTTTT. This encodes CASSENFGPGELFF.

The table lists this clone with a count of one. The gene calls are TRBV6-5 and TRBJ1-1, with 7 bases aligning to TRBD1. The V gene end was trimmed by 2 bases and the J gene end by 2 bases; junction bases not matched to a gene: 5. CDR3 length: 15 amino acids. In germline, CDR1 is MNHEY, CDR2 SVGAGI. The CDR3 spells CASSYDRVGNTEAFF. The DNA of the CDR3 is TGTGCCAGCAGTTACGACAGGGTTGGTAACACTGAAGCTTTCTTT.

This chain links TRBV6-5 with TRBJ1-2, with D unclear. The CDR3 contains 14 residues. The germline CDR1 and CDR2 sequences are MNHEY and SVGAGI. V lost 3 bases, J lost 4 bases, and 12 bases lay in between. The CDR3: CASSYNDRFYGYTF. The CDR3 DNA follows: TGTGCCAGCAGTTATAACGACCGGTTCTATGGCTACACCTTC.

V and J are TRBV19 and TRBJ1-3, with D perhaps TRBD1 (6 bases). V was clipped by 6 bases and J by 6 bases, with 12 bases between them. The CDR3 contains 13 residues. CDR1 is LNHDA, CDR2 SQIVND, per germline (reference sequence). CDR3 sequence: CASRPGAVNTIYF. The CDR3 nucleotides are TGTGCCAGTAGACCAGGGGCAGTAAACACCATATATTTT.

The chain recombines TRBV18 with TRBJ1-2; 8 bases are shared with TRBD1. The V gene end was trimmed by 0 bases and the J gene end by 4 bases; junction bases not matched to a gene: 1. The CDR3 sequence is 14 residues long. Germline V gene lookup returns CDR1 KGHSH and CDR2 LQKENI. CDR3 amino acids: CASSPPDRVYGYTF. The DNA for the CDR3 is TGTGCCAGCTCACCACCGGACAGGGTCTATGGCTACACCTTC.

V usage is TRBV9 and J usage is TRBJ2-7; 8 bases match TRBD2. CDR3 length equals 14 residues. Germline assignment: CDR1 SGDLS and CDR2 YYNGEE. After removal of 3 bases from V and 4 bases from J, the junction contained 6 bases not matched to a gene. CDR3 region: CASSEGLVGYEQYF. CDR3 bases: TGTGCCAGCAGCGAGGGACTAGTCGGGTACGAGCAGTACTTC. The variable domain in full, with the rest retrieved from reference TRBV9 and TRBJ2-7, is DSGVTQTPKHLITATGQRVTLRCSPRSGDLSVYWYQQSLDQGLQFLIQYYNGEERAKGNILERFSAQQFPDLHSELNLSSLELGDSALYFCASSEGLVGYEQYFGPGTRLTVT.